Following are 25 T cell receptor beta chains from one sample sequenced in a study of T cell changes during pregnancy in multiple sclerosis. Some clones are missing from TCRdb's copy, which holds only in-frame ones; the method was immunoSEQ multiplex PCR. Of some 64,000 clones listed, less than 95% are singletons. The sequences come from peripheral blood, collected in the second trimester of pregnancy. Receptors were obtained from a female donor in good health, enrolled as a control in a pregnancy study.

This clone was picked up one time. The rearrangement uses TRBV2 and TRBJ1-1; possible D gene TRBD1, 5 bases. Germline CDR1 and CDR2: SNHLY and FYNNEI. The CDR3 runs 15 residues. V lost 8 bases, J lost 2 bases, and 18 bases lay in between. CDR3 loop: CASLVGLGRNTEAFF. CDR3 nucleotides: TGTGCCAGCCTGGTCGGGCTGGGGCGAAACACTGAAGCTTTCTTT.

The genes are TRBV19 and TRBJ1-2; D unresolved. The CDR3 is 14 residues long. Per germline, CDR1 LNHDA and CDR2 SQIVND (reference sequence). The V and J ends lost 6 bases and 4 bases respectively, with 15 bases between them. This CDR3 reads CASSRPNTFYGYTF. The CDR3 DNA follows: TGTGCCAGTAGCCGCCCCAACACCTTCTATGGCTACACCTTC. The full variable domain, with the rest looked up from reference TRBV19 and TRBJ1-2, is DGGITQSPKYLFRKEGQNVTLSCEQNLNHDAMYWYRQDPGQGLRLIYYSQIVNDFQKGDIAEGYSVSREKKESFPLTVTSAQKNPTAFYLCASSRPNTFYGYTFGSGTRLTVV.

The V gene is TRBV28, the J gene TRBJ2-3; 13 bases align to TRBD2. This CDR3 contains 18 residues. The germline CDR1 and CDR2 sequences are MDHEN and SYDVKM. J was trimmed by 2 bases and V by 5 bases; bases with no gene match: 10. This CDR3 reads CASSAGTSGKQFTDTQYF. CDR3 coding DNA: TGTGCCAGCAGTGCCGGGACTAGCGGGAAACAGTTCACAGATACGCAGTATTTT. Full variable domain (outside the CDR3, taken from reference TRBV28 and TRBJ2-3): DVKVTQSSRYLVKRTGEKVFLECVQDMDHENMFWYRQDPGLGLRLIYFSYDVKMKEKGDIPEGYSVSREKKERFSLILESASTNQTSMYLCASSAGTSGKQFTDTQYFGPGTRLTVL.

The chain is built from TRBV5-4 and TRBJ2-5; 9 bases match TRBD2. V shed 6 bases and J 2 bases; nucleotides not matched to a gene: 8. The CDR3 is 15 amino acids. The germline CDR1 and CDR2 sequences are SGHNT and YYREEE (reference sequence). The chain's CDR3 is CASTHSGGDQETQYF. The CDR3 DNA reads as TGTGCCAGCACCCATAGCGGGGGTGATCAAGAGACCCAGTACTTC.

The rearrangement links TRBV11-3 to TRBJ2-2, with a weak D call TRBD2 (6 bases). V gave up 5 bases and J gave up 6 bases, with 16 bases separating them. This CDR3 region has 15 residues. Germline CDR1 is SGHNT and CDR2 is YENEEA. The CDR3 coding sequence is TGTGCCAGCAGCGGCTTCTCGCGGGGTCCCGGGGAGCTGTTTTTT. Amino acids: CASSGFSRGPGELFF.

The chain couples TRBV5-1 to TRBJ2-7, with 7 nucleotides matching TRBD1. The V gene's germline CDR1 is SGHRS and CDR2 YFSETQ. The trim removed 1 base at V and 3 bases at J, leaving 4 bases unmatched. The CDR3 consists of 14 residues. The CDR3 loop reads CASSLTGQIYEQYF. The CDR3 DNA reads TGCGCCAGCAGCTTGACGGGACAGATCTACGAGCAGTACTTC.

The chain recombines TRBV19 with TRBJ1-6, with TRBD1 matching 7 bases. There are 14 residues in the CDR3. CDR1 is LNHDA, CDR2 SQIVND, per germline (reference sequence). Trimming cost V 6 bases and J 9 bases; bases outside gene matches: 8. The CDR3 protein is CASRKGQIPSPLHF. CDR3 in DNA: TGTGCCAGTAGAAAGGGACAGATTCCTTCACCCCTCCACTTT.

The chain joins TRBV27 to TRBJ1-4, with D possibly TRBD1 on 6 matching bases. V shed 3 bases and J shed 8 bases, with 10 bases lying between them. CDR3 length: 13 residues. Germline lookup yields CDR1 MNHEY and CDR2 SMNVEV (reference sequence). In nucleotides, the CDR3 is TGTGCCAGCAGTTTGCCAGGGGAAGAAAAACTGTTTTTT. It encodes CASSLPGEEKLFF. The full variable domain, its missing parts supplied by reference TRBV27 and TRBJ1-4, is EAQVTQNPRYLITVTGKKLTVTCSQNMNHEYMSWYRQDPGLGLRQIYYSMNVEVTDKGDVPEGYKVSRKEKRNFPLILESPSPNQTSLYFCASSLPGEEKLFFGSGTQLSVL.

V and J are TRBV12-5 and TRBJ2-2, with 11 bases aligning to TRBD1. The germline gives CDR1 LGHNT, CDR2 FRNRAP. The J segment lost 6 bases and the V segment lost 4 bases, leaving 4 bases of the junction unmatched. The CDR3 totals 15 residues. In DNA, the CDR3 is TGTGCTAGTGGTTCGGGGGACAGGGGGGCCGGGGAGCTGTTTTTT. Translation gives CASGSGDRGAGELFF.

The chain has TRBV7-6 and TRBJ1-3; D possibly corresponds to TRBD1 (5 bases). CDR1 and CDR2 from the germline V gene are SGHVS and FNYEAQ. There are 14 residues in the CDR3. V was trimmed by 3 bases and J by 4 bases, leaving 10 bases between them. The CDR3 spells CASSFGGRGNTIYF. The DNA for the CDR3 is TGTGCCAGCAGCTTCGGGGGAAGGGGAAACACCATATATTTT.

Only one count was recorded for this clone. V and J are TRBV11-2 and TRBJ1-4; possible D gene TRBD1, 6 bases. Per germline, CDR1 SGHAT and CDR2 FQNNGV. The CDR3 length is 14 residues. V lost 0 bases and J 8 bases, leaving 10 bases between the germline ends. In DNA, the CDR3 is TGTGCCAGCAGCTTAGAGGCAGGGACAGAAAAACTGTTTTTT. This translates into CASSLEAGTEKLFF. The variable domain in full, completed from reference TRBV11-2 and TRBJ1-4, reads EAGVAQSPRYKIIEKRQSVAFWCNPISGHATLYWYQQILGQGPKLLIQFQNNGVVDDSQLPKDRFSAERLKGVDSTLKIQPAKLEDSAVYLCASSLEAGTEKLFFGSGTQLSVL.

CDR3 residues: CASSLEVGGGMNTEAFF. The DNA of the CDR3 is TGCGCCAGCAGCTTGGAAGTAGGGGGGGGCATGAACACTGAAGCTTTCTTT. This chain uses TRBV5-1 with TRBJ1-1; a possible D gene is TRBD1 (6 bases). The germline V gene encodes CDR1 SGHRS and CDR2 YFSETQ. The CDR3 loop spans 17 amino acids. V was trimmed by 0 bases and J by 0 bases, leaving 15 bases between them.

CDR3 in DNA: TGCGCCAGCAGCCAAGACGGGTCGGTCGGCAGTTTATATGGCTACACCTTC. Protein product: CASSQDGSVGSLYGYTF. The V gene is TRBV4-1, the J gene TRBJ1-2, with unresolved D. The CDR3 totals 17 residues. Germline-derived CDR1 and CDR2 are MGHRA and YSYEKL. Trimming left V 0 bases short and J 5 bases short, with 19 bases between.

The genes are TRBV2 and TRBJ2-3, with a possible D match to TRBD2 (6 bases). Trimming left V 1 base short and J 0 bases short, with 11 bases between. This CDR3 region has 16 residues. CDR1 and CDR2 from the germline V gene are SNHLY and FYNNEI. CDR3 sequence: CASSEVGGWSTDTQYF. As DNA, the CDR3 is TGTGCCAGCAGTGAAGTCGGGGGTTGGAGCACAGATACGCAGTATTTT.

The chain joins TRBV7-9 to TRBJ2-3, with 9 bases that match TRBD2. This CDR3 is 16 amino acids long. V shed 5 bases, J shed 7 bases, and the junction held 13 bases outside the gene matches. CDR1 and CDR2 (germline): SEHNR, FQNEAQ (reference sequence). The CDR3 is CASSARAREGRNTQYF. The CDR3 DNA is TGTGCCAGCAGCGCCCGCGCGCGGGAGGGCCGGAATACGCAGTATTTT.

The chain is built from TRBV20-1 and TRBJ1-2; D gene ambiguous. Trimming took off 8 bases at V and 0 bases at J, with 7 bases between the two ends. This CDR3 has 11 residues. Germline assignment: CDR1 DFQATT and CDR2 SNEGSKA (reference sequence). The CDR3 is CSLPANYGYTF. CDR3 coding DNA: TGCAGTTTACCAGCTAACTATGGCTACACCTTC.

V gene TRBV7-9 combines with J gene TRBJ2-7; D is unclear. The CDR3 contains 12 residues. Trimming shortened V by 2 bases and J by 2 bases, and 4 bases separated the two germline ends. CDR1 SEHNR and CDR2 FQNEAQ come from the germline V gene (reference sequence). The CDR3 region is CASSLQTYEQYF. The CDR3 region has the DNA TGTGCCAGCAGCTTACAGACCTACGAGCAGTACTTC.

The rearrangement joins TRBV14 to TRBJ1-1; a weak D match, TRBD1 (6 bases). The CDR3 totals 12 residues. Between the trimmed V and J ends, which lost 5 bases and 3 bases, there was a span of 7 bases. Germline CDR1 is SGHDN and CDR2 is FVKESK. The CDR3 protein is CASSAGDTEAFF. CDR3 coding DNA: TGTGCCAGCAGCGCAGGGGACACTGAAGCTTTCTTT.

The V gene is TRBV6-1, the J gene TRBJ2-7; D is perhaps TRBD1 (6 bases). The CDR3 is made up of 15 amino acids. V shed 2 bases and J shed 2 bases, with 13 bases lying between them. Per germline, CDR1 MNHNS and CDR2 SASEGT. CDR3 sequence: CASSEPGEKPYEQYF. The CDR3 DNA reads as TGTGCCAGCAGTGAACCAGGGGAAAAACCCTACGAGCAGTACTTC.

This chain joins TRBV6-1 and TRBJ2-2, with 8 bases fitting TRBD2. Germline assignment: CDR1 MNHNS and CDR2 SASEGT. The CDR3 runs 14 residues. The ends lost 7 bases at V and 2 bases at J; junction bases unmatched: 3. The DNA for the CDR3 is TGTGCCAGCATAGCGGGGACCAACACCGGGGAGCTGTTTTTT. Residues: CASIAGTNTGELFF.

The chain couples TRBV10-3 to TRBJ2-1; 10 bases map to TRBD2. Per the germline V gene, CDR1 is ENHRY and CDR2 is SYGVKD. There are 16 residues in the CDR3. V trimming: 2 bases; J trimming: 7 bases; junction bases outside the gene matches: 8. The DNA for the CDR3 is TGTGCCATCAGTGAGGCTCGGACTAGCGGTGGTAATGAGCAGTTCTTC. Amino acids: CAISEARTSGGNEQFF.

The gene calls are TRBV2 and TRBJ2-1; TRBD2 matches at 9 bases. Germline CDR1 SNHLY, CDR2 FYNNEI. CDR3 size: 14 residues. V was clipped by 8 bases and J by 2 bases; unmatched bases: 4. This CDR3 reads CASLREGAYNEQFF. The CDR3 DNA is TGTGCCAGCCTGCGGGAGGGGGCCTACAATGAGCAGTTCTTC.

A word on this clone: Relative to the germline gene, one junction end is altered; a read error may explain this. This sequence joins TRBV9 and TRBJ2-1, with a possible D match to TRBD1 (6 bases). CDR3 length: 12 residues. The germline V gene has CDR1 SGDLS and CDR2 YYNGEE. In DNA form, the CDR3 reads TGTGCCAGCAGCGTATTCAGGGGCCCTATAATCTTC. Translated, it gives CASSVFRGPIIF.

This chain joins TRBV28 and TRBJ2-1; TRBD2 agrees at 15 bases. There are 17 residues in the CDR3. The J segment lost 5 bases and the V segment lost 6 bases, leaving 8 bases of the junction unmatched. CDR1 MDHEN and CDR2 SYDVKM come from the germline V gene. CDR3 in DNA: TGTGCCAGCAGAGGATCACGGACTAGCGGGGGGGACAATGAGCAGTTCTTC. The encoded protein is CASRGSRTSGGDNEQFF.

The chain uses TRBV2 and TRBJ1-2, with D hard to call. The CDR3 spans 11 residues. Germline V gene sequence: CDR1 SNHLY, CDR2 FYNNEI. The V and J ends lost 8 bases and 8 bases respectively, with 12 bases between them. The CDR3 bases are TGTGCCAGCCCTCGTCCCGGGGGCTACACCTTC. It codes for CASPRPGGYTF.